Here is one T cell receptor (beta chain) with its context. TCRdb keeps only in-frame clones here, not all; method: immunoSEQ multiplex PCR. The table shows roughly 100,000 clones, with more than 80% occurring only once. This sample was included in a study of blood T cell repertoires in COVID-19. The CDR3 contains 12 residues. V lost 7 bases and J lost 7; bases outside the gene matches: 7. Input material: peripheral blood. The receptor was isolated from a man older than 75 with COVID-19, enrolled during active disease. The V call is TRBV12-3 or TRBV12-4, the J call TRBJ2-7; 7 bases are a match to TRBD1. CDR3 protein: CASTVDRDEQYF. The CDR3 DNA follows: TGTGCCAGCACCGTAGACAGGGATGAGCAGTACTTC.